This T cell receptor beta chain appears in the sequencing data of a study of OX40 agonist ivuxolimab in advanced cancers. Study-level results: Relative to CD4+, CD8+ T cells held more expanded clones on average.

Generated by immunoSEQ multiplex PCR, the TCRdb table keeps only in-frame clones and is missing some. The sample holds 35,000 to 50,000 clones, 86% seen once. As regards this clone: The antigen is undetermined.

The sample consisted of CD4+ or CD8+ T cells sorted from blood, taken in a trial of the OX40 agonist ivuxolimab. The TCR was taken from an adult with an advanced solid tumor such as melanoma, head and neck, liver or kidney cancer.

CDR3 nucleotide sequence: TGTGCCAGCAGCTTACGATGGGACAGTGAAGCTTTCTTT. Translating it yields CASSLRWDSEAFF. The genes are TRBV7-6 and TRBJ1-1, with 7 bases lining up with TRBD1. CDR1 is SGHVS and CDR2 is FNYEAQ in the germline V gene. V dropped 2 bases and J dropped 7; count of bases not matched to a gene: 4. The CDR3 is 13 amino acids. Full variable domain (missing parts from reference TRBV7-6 and TRBJ1-1): GAGVSQSPRYKVTKRGQDVALRCDPISGHVSLYWYRQALGQGPEFLTYFNYEAQQDKSGLPNDRFSAERPEGSISTLTIQRTEQRDSAMYRCASSLRWDSEAFFGQGTRLTVV.